A single sample is the source of the 12 T cell receptor beta chains below, sequenced in a study of T cell responses to AZD1222 COVID-19 vaccine. TCRdb's table, derived via immunoSEQ multiplex PCR, lists solely in-frame clones and lacks some. The sample lists 150,000 to 200,000 clones, 90% occurring once. The specimen comprised peripheral blood, sampled on day 0 of AZD1222 vaccination. Source of these receptors: an adult in good health.

This chain uses TRBV10-3 with TRBJ1-2; no clear D gene. This CDR3 is built from 11 residues. Trimming cost V 4 bases and J 7 bases, with 7 bases left between them. Germline CDR1 and CDR2: ENHRY and SYGVKD. The CDR3 nucleotides are TGTGCCATCAGTGCCTCTTTTGGCTACACCTTC. Translation: CAISASFGYTF.

Written as DNA, the CDR3 is TGCAGCGTTGGGGGACTAGCGGGAGGCTCCCCGCGGTACTTC. It translates to CSVGGLAGGSPRYF. The genes are TRBV29-1 and TRBJ2-7; 15 bases fit TRBD2. The germline CDR1 and CDR2 sequences are SQVTM and ANQGSEA. V shed 4 bases, J shed 12 bases, and the junction held 10 bases outside the gene matches. The CDR3 spans 14 residues.

V gene TRBV11-2 combines with J gene TRBJ2-3; weak D call: TRBD2 (5 bases). This CDR3 region has 14 residues. V was clipped by 1 base and J by 2 bases, with 7 bases between them. Germline V gene lookup returns CDR1 SGHAT and CDR2 FQNNGV. The CDR3 DNA is TGTGCCAGCAGCTTAGGAGGGCCCACAGATACGCAGTATTTT. Translated, it gives CASSLGGPTDTQYF.

This clone showed up just a few times. V gene TRBV15 combines with J gene TRBJ2-1, with D possibly TRBD1 on 6 matching bases. The CDR3 consists of 21 residues. V was pared by 1 base and J by 5 bases, with 30 bases between. Germline CDR1 is LNHNV and CDR2 is YYDKDF (reference sequence). The CDR3 DNA follows: TGTGCCACCAGCAGAGTCTTCGGTGACAGGAACCTGGTTCGGTATAACAATGAGCAGTTCTTC. Encoded protein: CATSRVFGDRNLVRYNNEQFF.

The chain employs TRBV6-5 and TRBJ2-5, with 7 bases matching TRBD2. There are 13 residues in the CDR3. The germline V gene encodes CDR1 MNHEY and CDR2 SVGAGI. The trim removed 6 bases at V and 0 bases at J, leaving 1 base unmatched. CDR3 DNA: TGTGCCAGCAGAGCGGGATACCAAGAGACCCAGTACTTC. It codes for CASRAGYQETQYF.

In this sample, this clone turned up once. The chain carries TRBV30 and TRBJ2-7, with D uncertain. Germline-derived CDR1 and CDR2 are GTSNPN and SVGIG (reference sequence). CDR3 size: 13 residues. V dropped 1 base and J dropped 5 bases, with 12 bases sitting between them. The CDR3 DNA is TGTGCCTGGAGTGGCCAAGGGCTGGACGAGCAGTACTTC. This gives the protein CAWSGQGLDEQYF.

The CDR3 DNA reads TGTGCCAGCAGCCCCGCCAGGAGCTCTGGAAACACCATATATTTT. It codes for CASSPARSSGNTIYF. The rearrangement joins TRBV3-1 (or the pseudogene TRBV3-2) to TRBJ1-3; D uncertain. V lost 4 bases and J lost 0, with 10 bases in between. The CDR3 is made up of 15 amino acids. The V gene's germline CDR1 is LGHDT and CDR2 YNNKEL (reference sequence).

The chain joins TRBV28 to TRBJ1-3; possibly TRBD1 for D (5 bases). The length of the CDR3 is 17 residues. Germline loops: CDR1 MDHEN, CDR2 SYDVKM. Trimming removed 5 bases from V and 4 bases from J, with 21 bases in between. This CDR3 reads CASSTGAIGASGNTIYF. The CDR3 DNA follows: TGTGCCAGCAGTACCGGCGCAATAGGGGCTTCAGGAAACACCATATATTTT.

This CDR3 is CASSFMGQGDGYTF. The CDR3 DNA reads TGTGCCAGCAGTTTTATGGGACAGGGGGATGGCTACACCTTC. The rearrangement joins TRBV28 to TRBJ1-2; 11 positions agree with TRBD1. Germline V lookup: CDR1 MDHEN, CDR2 SYDVKM. The CDR3 consists of 14 residues. The junction had 3 bases not matched to a gene; V was cut back by 3 bases and J by 6 bases.

This clone showed up just a few times. The chain employs TRBV11-3 and TRBJ1-2, with 7 bases fitting TRBD1. The V segment lost 5 bases and the J segment 12 bases; nucleotides outside the gene matches: 12. The germline V gene encodes CDR1 SGHNT and CDR2 YENEEA. CDR3 length: 13 residues. CDR3 in amino acids: CASSVGSGQKDTF. DNA of the CDR3: TGTGCCAGCAGCGTAGGCTCGGGACAGAAAGACACCTTC.

CDR3 loop: CASSVVASGGRETQYF. The CDR3 DNA sequence: TGTGCCAGCAGCGTAGTGGCTAGCGGGGGCCGGGAGACCCAGTACTTC. The rearrangement uses TRBV9 and TRBJ2-5, with 10 bases matching TRBD2. The CDR3 spans 16 residues. CDR1 is SGDLS, CDR2 YYNGEE, per germline. Trimming at V came to 0 bases and at J to 5 bases, leaving 7 bases not matched to a gene.

The chain employs TRBV7-9 and TRBJ1-4; TRBD1 aligns across 7 bases. The J segment lost 4 bases and the V segment lost 2 bases, leaving 1 base of the junction unmatched. The CDR3 is made up of 14 amino acids. Germline V gene sequence: CDR1 SEHNR, CDR2 FQNEAQ (reference sequence). CDR3 DNA sequence: TGTGCCAGCAGCTTACAGGGGGTTAATGAAAAACTGTTTTTT. Translated: CASSLQGVNEKLFF.